The T cell receptor beta chain under discussion was sequenced for a study of blood T cell repertoires in COVID-19. Study in general: The United States, Italy and Spain were the sources of the acute and convalescent COVID-19 samples.

This table comes from immunoSEQ multiplex PCR, and its TCRdb copy is limited to in-frame clones, with some not included. The sample has 370,000 or so clones; over 65% are singletons. CDR3 length: 14 amino acids. With 8 bases removed from V and 0 bases from J, the gap between germline ends came to 11 bases. Germline CDR1 is SNHLY and CDR2 is FYNNEI. The clonotype originates from a human donor with acute or convalescent COVID-19. The donor label of this sample is uncertain. Source material: peripheral blood. The chain couples TRBV2 to TRBJ2-1; D is perhaps TRBD1 (5 bases). CDR3 amino acids: CASRRQPSYNEQFF. The DNA for the CDR3 is TGTGCCAGCCGCCGACAGCCCTCCTACAATGAGCAGTTCTTC. Using reference TRBV2 and TRBJ2-1 for the parts outside the CDR3, the full variable domain is EPEVTQTPSHQVTQMGQEVILRCVPISNHLYFYWYRQILGQKVEFLVSFYNNEISEKSEIFDDQFSVERPDGSNFTLKIRSTKLEDSAMYFCASRRQPSYNEQFFGPGTRLTVL.